This TCR beta chain derives from a study of breast tumors, draining lymph nodes, adjacent tissues. A word on this clonotype: Its cognate antigen is unknown.

Samples came from axillary lymph nodes draining the breast cancer. TCRdb itself ran the multiplex PCR reads through MiXCR, one entry per CDR3 protein. The table records roughly 100,000 distinct CDR3 sequences, more than 25% of them present only once. Overall study results and limits: Tumor T cell lymph node origin was a supported hypothesis, not proven. Compared with lymph nodes, tumors were less diverse; compared with nontumor tissue, more. Data fit most tumor T cells coming from lymph node, expanding in tumor.

Germline CDR1 reads SGHDN; CDR2 reads FVKESK. With 1 base clipped from V and 4 bases from J, the junction kept 3 bases outside the gene matches. This CDR3 comprises 14 residues. The source is a female donor with breast cancer. Some clones in this sample may be carry-over from other donors' samples. Sequenced sample: axillary lymph node tissue. V usage is TRBV14 and J usage is TRBJ1-1; 7 nucleotides agree with TRBD1. This CDR3 reads CASSQADRPTEAFF. The CDR3, as DNA: TGTGCCAGCAGCCAAGCGGACAGGCCCACTGAAGCTTTCTTT.